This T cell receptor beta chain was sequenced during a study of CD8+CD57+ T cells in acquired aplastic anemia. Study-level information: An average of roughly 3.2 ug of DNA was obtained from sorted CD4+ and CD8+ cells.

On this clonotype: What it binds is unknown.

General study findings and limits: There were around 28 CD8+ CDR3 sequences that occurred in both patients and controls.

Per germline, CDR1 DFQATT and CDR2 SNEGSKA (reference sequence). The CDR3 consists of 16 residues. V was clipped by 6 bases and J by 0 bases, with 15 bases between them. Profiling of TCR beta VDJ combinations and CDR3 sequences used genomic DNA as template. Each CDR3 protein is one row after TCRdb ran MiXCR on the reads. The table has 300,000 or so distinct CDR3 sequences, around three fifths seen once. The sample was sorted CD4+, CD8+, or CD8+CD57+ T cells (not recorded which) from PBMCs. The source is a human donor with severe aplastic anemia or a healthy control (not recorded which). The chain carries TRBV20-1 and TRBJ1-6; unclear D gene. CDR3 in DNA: TGCAGTGCCTCGGCGCATCGGAGCTCCTATAATTCACCCCTCCACTTT. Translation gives CSASAHRSSYNSPLHF.